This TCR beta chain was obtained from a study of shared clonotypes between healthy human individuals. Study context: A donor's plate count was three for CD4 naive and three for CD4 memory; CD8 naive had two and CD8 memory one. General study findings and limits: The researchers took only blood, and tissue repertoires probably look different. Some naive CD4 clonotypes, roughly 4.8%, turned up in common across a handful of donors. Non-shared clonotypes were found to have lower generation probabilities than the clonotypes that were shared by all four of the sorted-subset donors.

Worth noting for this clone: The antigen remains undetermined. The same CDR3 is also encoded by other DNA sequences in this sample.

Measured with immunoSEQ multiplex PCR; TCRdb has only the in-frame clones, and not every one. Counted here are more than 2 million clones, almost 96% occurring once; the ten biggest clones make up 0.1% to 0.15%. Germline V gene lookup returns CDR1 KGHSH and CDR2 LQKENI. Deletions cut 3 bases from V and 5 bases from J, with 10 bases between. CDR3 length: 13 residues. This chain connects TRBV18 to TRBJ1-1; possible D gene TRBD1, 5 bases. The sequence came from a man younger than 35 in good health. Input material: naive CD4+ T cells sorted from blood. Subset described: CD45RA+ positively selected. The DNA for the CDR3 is TGTGCCAGCTCACCGCAGGGCGGGACTGAAGCTTTCTTT. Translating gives CASSPQGGTEAFF. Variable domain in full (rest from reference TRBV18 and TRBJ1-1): NAGVMQNPRHLVRRRGQEARLRCSPMKGHSHVYWYRQLPEEGLKFMVYLQKENIIDESGMPKERFSAEFPKEGPSILRIQQVVRGDSAAYFCASSPQGGTEAFFGQGTRLTVV.